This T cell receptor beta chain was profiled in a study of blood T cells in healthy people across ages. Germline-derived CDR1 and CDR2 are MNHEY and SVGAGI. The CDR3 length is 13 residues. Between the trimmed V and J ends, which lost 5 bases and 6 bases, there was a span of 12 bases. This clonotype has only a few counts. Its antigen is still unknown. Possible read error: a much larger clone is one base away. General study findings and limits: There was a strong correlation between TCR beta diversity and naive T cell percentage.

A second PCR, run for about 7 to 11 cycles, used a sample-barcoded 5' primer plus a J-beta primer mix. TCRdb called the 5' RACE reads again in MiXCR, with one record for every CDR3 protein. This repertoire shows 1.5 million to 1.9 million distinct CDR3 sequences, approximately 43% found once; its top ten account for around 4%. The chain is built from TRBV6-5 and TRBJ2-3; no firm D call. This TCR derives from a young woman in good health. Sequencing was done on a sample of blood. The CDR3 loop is CASSDLHLDTQYF. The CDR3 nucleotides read TGTGCCAGCAGTGACCTGCATCTGGATACGCAGTATTTT.